This TCR beta chain is from a study of shared clonotypes between healthy human individuals. Study context: Each donor's CD8 memory used one plate, CD8 naive two, each CD4 subset three. The study, taken as a whole, reports: Represented diversity, genetic and exposure-history alike, was limited by few donors. Estimated richness values were generally larger in naive subsets than in memory subsets.

Assay: immunoSEQ multiplex PCR; the TCRdb copy retains only in-frame clones and omits some. The table has more than 1 million clones, more than 75% seen once. Investigators divided CD4+ cells into CD45RA+ naive and CD45RA-negative memory subsets. Turning to this clone: Its antigen is currently unknown.

Germline CDR1 reads SQVTM; CDR2 reads ANQGSEA. The CDR3 runs to 12 residues. Trimming shortened V by 5 bases and J by 7 bases, and 14 bases separated the two germline ends. Sequenced sample: memory CD4+ T cells from PBMCs. Subset meaning: CD45RA-negative fraction. The chain has TRBV29-1 and TRBJ1-2, with D perhaps matching TRBD1 (6 bases). This clonotype was obtained from a man between 18 and 29 years old in good health. Some clones in this sample may be carry-over from other donors' samples. CDR3 coding DNA: TGCAGCGTTAGGGGGTGGGTTATTGGCTACACCTTC. Translation gives CSVRGWVIGYTF.